This passage covers 14 T cell receptor beta chains from one sample sequenced in a study of T-cell reconstitution after alpha-beta-depleted transplantation in children (TCRdb year 2016). Libraries were constructed by PCR. Instrument used: Illumina HiSeq 2500. Molecular barcoding was employed in the preparation of TCR libraries, with unique molecular identifiers being used to normalize TCRbeta repertoire quantification. Clones were called with MiXCR by TCRdb after fastp trimmed the public reads at Q25, and only in-frame beta chains were retained. Records with the same CDR3 protein are collapsed into one entry carrying the most frequent genes and DNA. The sample includes under 50,000 distinct CDR3 sequences, with around half observed a single time. 35% to 45% of the sample belongs to the ten largest clones. The sample's treatment or condition, from its label and the paper: allogeneic hematopoietic cell transplantation with graft depleted of TCRalphabeta T cells and CD19 B cells.

The starting material was peripheral blood, obtained before TCRalphabeta/CD19-depleted stem cell transplant. Receptor source: a boy under two years old with SCID, due to receive a stem cell transplant.

Worth noting for this clonotype: This may be a read error: a much more frequent sequence differs by one nucleotide. This chain links TRBV7-2 with TRBJ2-2; tentative D call: TRBD2 (5 bases). The CDR3 has 15 amino acids. Germline CDR1 SGHTA, CDR2 FQGNSA. In nucleotides, the CDR3 is TGTGCCAGCAGCCCCCCCCTAGCTCTCGCCGGGGAGCTGTCTTTT. Translating it yields CASSPPLALAGELSF.

This clonotype was observed a single time. The gene calls are TRBV6-2 or TRBV6-3 and TRBJ2-6; the D call may be TRBD1 or TRBD2 (5 bases each). Germline V gene sequence: CDR1 MNHEY, CDR2 SVGEGT. This CDR3 is built from 16 residues. The V and J ends lost 1 base and 4 bases respectively, with 11 bases between them. CDR3 loop: CASSYFGGSGANVLTF. As DNA, the CDR3 is TGTGCCAGCAGTTACTTTGGGGGTTCCGGGGCCAACGTCCTGACTTTC.

Concerning this clonotype itself: A single base separates this from a much larger clone, so it may be a read error. The V gene is TRBV20-1, the J gene TRBJ2-7; D gene unclear. Germline V gives CDR1 DFQATT, CDR2 SNEGSKA (reference sequence). The CDR3 loop spans 14 amino acids. V lost 1 base and J lost 3, with 13 bases in between. The CDR3 DNA reads as TGCAGTGCTAGAGTGGTGGGGAAGTACTACGAGCAGTACTTC. Translated, it gives CSARVVGKYYEQYF.

The rearrangement uses TRBV7-2 and TRBJ2-7; the match to TRBD1 covers 8 bases. Germline V gene sequence: CDR1 SGHTA, CDR2 FQGNSA. V shed 5 bases and J 3 bases; nucleotides not matched to a gene: 9. This CDR3 contains 15 residues. As DNA, the CDR3 is TGTGCCAGCAGCCTACCCGGGACAGGAGGCTACGAGCAGTACTTC. Protein product: CASSLPGTGGYEQYF.

This clonotype was recorded at least ten times. The genes are TRBV7-2 and TRBJ2-7; D uncertain. V was clipped by 3 bases and J by 3 bases, with 12 bases between them. Germline loops: CDR1 SGHTA, CDR2 FQGNSA. CDR3 length: 14 residues. The CDR3 DNA is TGTGCCAGCAGCTTCGACAATCCGGACTACGAGCAGTACTTC. Residues: CASSFDNPDYEQYF.

The chain couples TRBV5-1 to TRBJ1-1; no clear D. This CDR3 has 15 residues. The ends were cut back, 0 bases at V and 4 bases at J, with 13 bases in the middle. Germline lookup yields CDR1 SGHRS and CDR2 YFSETQ. The CDR3 spells CASSLDEGRTTEAFF. CDR3 DNA: TGCGCCAGCAGCTTGGATGAAGGTCGGACCACTGAAGCTTTCTTT.

The chain combines TRBV4-3 with TRBJ1-4; TRBD1 is a possible D gene (5 bases). Trimming took 1 base from V and 5 from J, leaving 11 bases between them. Germline CDR1 LGHNA, CDR2 YSLEER. The CDR3 length is 15 residues. CDR3 DNA sequence: TGCGCCAGCAGCCAAGCCGGGGCAAGAAATGAAAAACTGTTTTTT. As protein: CASSQAGARNEKLFF.

V is TRBV6-5 and J is TRBJ1-1; D is unresolved. V was pared by 1 base and J by 4 bases, with 10 bases between. The length of the CDR3 is 14 residues. CDR1 and CDR2 from the germline V gene are MNHEY and SVGAGI. The DNA for the CDR3 is TGTGCCAGCAGTTACTTTGGCCAGGCCACTGAAGCTTTCTTT. It yields the protein CASSYFGQATEAFF.

This clonotype has just a few counts. The rearrangement uses TRBV5-1 and TRBJ2-7, with 15 bases matching TRBD2. CDR3 length equals 16 residues. Germline CDR1 SGHRS, CDR2 YFSETQ. The V and J ends lost 4 bases and 4 bases, in that order; junction bases with no gene match: 6. CDR3 amino acids: CASSPGLAGGLYEQYF. CDR3 in DNA: TGCGCCAGCAGCCCCGGACTAGCGGGGGGGCTGTACGAGCAGTACTTC.

This clonotype has ten or more counts. The chain links TRBV7-9 to TRBJ2-1, with D unclear. This CDR3 region has 15 residues. CDR1 and CDR2 from the germline V gene are SEHNR and FQNEAQ (reference sequence). Between the trimmed V and J ends, which lost 5 bases and 9 bases, there was a span of 20 bases. CDR3 bases: TGTGCCAGCAGCCACCCTGGCTCCGAGGCTACTGAGCAGTTCTTC. Amino acid sequence: CASSHPGSEATEQFF.

This clonotype showed up just a few times. The rearrangement links TRBV27 to TRBJ2-2; D is tentatively TRBD1 or TRBD2 (5 bases each). Per the germline V gene, CDR1 is MNHEY and CDR2 is SMNVEV (reference sequence). V shed 8 bases and J shed 0 bases, with 13 bases lying between them. The CDR3 contains 15 residues. The CDR3 here is CASGPGRSNTGELFF. The DNA of the CDR3 is TGTGCCAGCGGGCCGGGACGATCGAACACCGGGGAGCTGTTTTTT.

In nucleotides, the CDR3 is TGTGCCAGCATAAGAGAGCGGGGTAGCTCCTACAATGAGCAGTTCTTC. Residues: CASIRERGSSYNEQFF. This chain joins TRBV7-2 and TRBJ2-1, with TRBD2 matching over 7 bases. The CDR3 has 16 amino acids. V was clipped by 7 bases and J by 0 bases; unmatched bases: 9. CDR1 and CDR2 from the germline V gene are SGHTA and FQGNSA.

The V and J genes are TRBV5-1 and TRBJ1-4, with TRBD1 matching over 7 bases. The junction had 11 bases not matched to a gene; V was cut back by 4 bases and J by 8 bases. The CDR3 totals 15 residues. Germline CDR1 is SGHRS and CDR2 is YFSETQ. The CDR3 DNA is TGCGCCAGCAGCCGAACAGGACAGGACCCGGAAAAACTGTTTTTT. The encoded protein is CASSRTGQDPEKLFF.

J is TRBJ1-1 and V is TRBV7-3, with D possibly TRBD1 on 5 matching bases. V was shortened by 5 bases and J by 10 bases, with 26 bases between the two germline ends. CDR3 size: 16 residues. The germline V gene has CDR1 SGHTA and CDR2 FQGTGA. CDR3 region: CASSPDGSGTGLGAFF. DNA of the CDR3: TGTGCCAGCAGCCCGGACGGCTCCGGGACGGGGCTTGGAGCTTTCTTT.